What follows are 12 T cell receptor beta chains derived from one specimen sequenced in a study of shared clonotypes between healthy human individuals. Generated by immunoSEQ multiplex PCR, the TCRdb table keeps only in-frame clones and is missing some. Of 85,000 to 100,000 clones in the sample, about two thirds are singletons; the top ten hold about 42%. The source material was memory CD8+ T cells sorted from blood. Indicated subset: CD45RO+ cells pooled with CCR7-negative TemRA cells. These receptors all come from a man aged 25-40 years in good health.

The J gene is TRBJ2-7, the V gene TRBV6-4; D remains unclear. The J call may be in error: the DNA end matches TRBJ2-1 better. CDR1 and CDR2 (germline): MRHNA, SNTAGT. The CDR3 is 13 amino acids. CDR3 residues: CASSAGSYNEQFF. The CDR3 nucleotides read TGTGCCAGCAGTGCGGGCTCCTACAATGAGCAGTTCTTC.

This clone was seen once. The chain couples TRBV7-2 to TRBJ2-1; the match to TRBD1 covers 7 bases. This CDR3 has 16 amino acids. Germline V gene data show CDR1 as SGHTA and CDR2 as FQGNSA. The V segment lost 5 bases and the J segment 4 bases; nucleotides outside the gene matches: 11. Here the CDR3 reads CASSSLTGVTYNEQFF. The DNA for the CDR3 is TGTGCCAGCAGCAGCCTTACAGGGGTCACGTACAATGAGCAGTTCTTC.

The chain joins TRBV4-1 to TRBJ2-5; 9 bases are a match to TRBD1. V was pared by 4 bases and J by 2 bases, with 5 bases of the junction left unmatched. Germline CDR1 MGHRA, CDR2 YSYEKL. The CDR3 has 15 residues. CDR3 region: CASSLTGTGQETQYF. The DNA of the CDR3 is TGCGCCAGCAGCCTGACCGGGACAGGGCAAGAGACCCAGTACTTC.

This clone was seen many times. V usage is TRBV28 and J usage is TRBJ2-7; 10 nucleotides line up with TRBD1. V was pared by 3 bases and J by 3 bases, with 8 bases of the junction left unmatched. Germline CDR1 and CDR2: MDHEN and SYDVKM. The CDR3 consists of 16 residues. This CDR3 reads CASSLPTGGIGYEQYF. CDR3 bases: TGTGCCAGCAGTTTGCCGACAGGGGGCATAGGCTACGAGCAGTACTTC.

This chain links TRBV4-1 with TRBJ2-3; 7 bases map to TRBD2. Germline assignment: CDR1 MGHRA and CDR2 YSYEKL. Germline trimming cut 3 bases from V and 2 bases from J; bases unmatched to any gene: 5. This CDR3 contains 15 residues. Written as DNA, the CDR3 is TGCGCCAGCAGCCAGGGACTACTATTCACAGATACGCAGTATTTT. Amino acid sequence: CASSQGLLFTDTQYF.

CDR3 bases: TGTGCCAGTAGTTTTAAAGCCTCCTACGAGCAGTACTTC. Translated, it gives CASSFKASYEQYF. The chain carries TRBV19 and TRBJ2-7, with D uncertain. V lost 5 bases, J lost 0 bases, and 8 bases lay in between. CDR1 is LNHDA and CDR2 is SQIVND in the germline V gene (reference sequence). This CDR3 has 13 amino acids. Variable domain in full (rest from reference TRBV19 and TRBJ2-7): DGGITQSPKYLFRKEGQNVTLSCEQNLNHDAMYWYRQDPGQGLRLIYYSQIVNDFQKGDIAEGYSVSREKKESFPLTVTSAQKNPTAFYLCASSFKASYEQYFGPGTRLTVT.

The J gene is TRBJ2-5, the V gene TRBV11-2; D uncertain. Looked up from germline, CDR1 is SGHAT and CDR2 is FQNNGV. The CDR3 runs 14 residues. With 3 bases removed from V and 2 bases from J, the gap between germline ends came to 10 bases. For the CDR3, the DNA is TGTGCCAGCAGCTTCCGAGACCCGCAAGAGACCCAGTACTTC. Translation gives CASSFRDPQETQYF. Complete variable domain (other parts from reference TRBV11-2 and TRBJ2-5): EAGVAQSPRYKIIEKRQSVAFWCNPISGHATLYWYQQILGQGPKLLIQFQNNGVVDDSQLPKDRFSAERLKGVDSTLKIQPAKLEDSAVYLCASSFRDPQETQYFGPGTRLLVL.

The gene calls are TRBV5-3 and TRBJ1-3, with D unclear. TRBV5-3 is treated as an ORF (open reading frame) with a function not yet certain. V was pared by 6 bases and J by 0 bases, with 10 bases between. This CDR3 is built from 14 residues. The DNA for the CDR3 is TGTGCCAGAAACGGGGTCCGCTCTGGAAACACCATATATTTT. This encodes CARNGVRSGNTIYF.

This chain joins TRBV25-1 and TRBJ2-7, with 10 bases that match TRBD1. In germline, CDR1 is MGHDK, CDR2 SYGVNS. CDR3 length: 14 residues. V shed 4 bases, J shed 4 bases, and the junction held 4 bases outside the gene matches. This CDR3 is CASSGRDRGYEQYF. The CDR3 bases are TGTGCCAGCAGTGGAAGGGACAGGGGATACGAGCAGTACTTC.

The chain combines TRBV25-1 with TRBJ1-1, with D unclear. V was trimmed by 1 base and J by 2 bases, leaving 8 bases between them. The CDR3 runs 14 residues. Germline V CDR1 and CDR2: MGHDK, SYGVNS. CDR3 DNA: TGTGCCAGCAGTGAATCCAGGCCCAACACTGAAGCTTTCTTT. It codes for CASSESRPNTEAFF. Looking up the rest from reference TRBV25-1 and TRBJ1-1 gives the full variable domain: EADIYQTPRYLVIGTGKKITLECSQTMGHDKMYWYQQDPGMELHLIHYSYGVNSTEKGDLSSESTVSRIRTEHFPLTLESARPSHTSQYLCASSESRPNTEAFFGQGTRLTVV.

A few counts support this clone. The chain combines TRBV28 with TRBJ1-2; D unclear. CDR3 length equals 11 residues. V was trimmed by 8 bases and J by 2 bases, leaving 6 bases between them. The germline CDR1 and CDR2 sequences are MDHEN and SYDVKM. The CDR3 nucleotides read TGTGCCAGCGGACCGAACTATGGCTACACCTTC. Amino acid sequence: CASGPNYGYTF.

The chain combines TRBV5-3 with TRBJ1-2, with 7 nucleotides matching TRBD1. TRBV5-3 is designated an ORF whose function remains uncertain. V lost 3 bases to trimming and J lost 8 bases; unmatched junction nucleotides: 7. The CDR3 extends over 13 amino acids. For the CDR3, the DNA is TGTGCCAGAAGCTACAGGGGCTCGTGGGGCTACACCTTC. Its protein product is CARSYRGSWGYTF.